The rows below give T cell receptor beta chains drawn from one sample of a study of cytomegalovirus exposure and HLA in healthy donors. Profiling relied on immunoSEQ multiplex PCR, and the TCRdb table lists in-frame clones only, not all of them. There are some 110,000 clones in the sample; roughly three quarters occur only once, and more than 1.5% lies in the top ten. Input material: PBMCs. The receptors were gathered from a woman in her thirties or forties in good health and CMV-seronegative. Both conserved end residues are part of each CDR3. The D gene is left open where the match is weak. Rows may omit the clone size; those that give it use once, few, many or a size class.

D gene: TRBD2; clone size: -; J gene: TRBJ2-5; V gene: TRBV15; CDR3 DNA: TGTGCCACCAGCAGGGCTAGCGGGCGGGAGACCCAGTACTTC; CDR3 protein: CATSRASGRETQYF
D gene: TRBD2; clone size: -; J gene: TRBJ2-1; V gene: TRBV7-3; CDR3 DNA: TGTGCCAGCAGCCCTAACAGTTGGCGTACTAGCGGGATATACAATGAGCAGTTCTTC; CDR3 protein: CASSPNSWRTSGIYNEQFF
D gene: TRBD1; clone size: -; J gene: TRBJ2-7; V gene: TRBV27; CDR3 DNA: TGTGCCAGCAGCCCCTCCAGGGGGCAGTATAGCGAGCAGTACTTC; CDR3 protein: CASSPSRGQYSEQYF
D gene: TRBD2; clone size: -; J gene: TRBJ2-1; V gene: TRBV5-1; CDR3 DNA: TGCGCCAGCAGCCCTGTAGGGGTTCAGGCTAGCGGGTCCGGGTACAATGAGCAGTTCTTC; CDR3 protein: CASSPVGVQASGSGYNEQFF
D gene: TRBD2; clone size: few; J gene: TRBJ2-1; V gene: TRBV18; CDR3 DNA: TGTGCCAGCTCACCGGAGGGACTAGCGGGAGTTTCCAATGAGCAGTTCTTC; CDR3 protein: CASSPEGLAGVSNEQFF
D gene: TRBD2; clone size: -; J gene: TRBJ2-1; V gene: TRBV4-2; CDR3 DNA: TGTGCCAGCAGCCAAGATACTAGCGGTATCTCCTACAATGAGCAGTTCTTC; CDR3 protein: CASSQDTSGISYNEQFF
D gene: TRBD1; clone size: -; J gene: TRBJ2-5; V gene: TRBV6-4; CDR3 DNA: TGTGCCAGCAGCCCCCGACAGGGGCGGGGTGAGACCCAGTACTTC; CDR3 protein: CASSPRQGRGETQYF
D gene: TRBD1; clone size: few; J gene: TRBJ1-1; V gene: TRBV5-5; CDR3 DNA: TGTGCCAGCATAGGGGGCGCAGGCGTAACTGAAGCTTTCTTT; CDR3 protein: CASIGGAGVTEAFF
D gene: TRBD2; clone size: -; J gene: TRBJ2-3; V gene: TRBV28; CDR3 DNA: TGTGCCAGCAGACTAAATAGCGGGAGTGGTGGAGATACGCAGTATTTT; CDR3 protein: CASRLNSGSGGDTQYF
D gene: -; clone size: -; J gene: TRBJ2-7; V gene: TRBV9; CDR3 DNA: TGTGCCAGCAGCGTAGAACACAGTCCCTACGAGCAGTACTTC; CDR3 protein: CASSVEHSPYEQYF
D gene: -; clone size: -; J gene: TRBJ1-1; V gene: TRBV5-1; CDR3 DNA: TGCGCCAGCAGAAGACAGGAGAACACTGAAGCTTTCTTT; CDR3 protein: CASRRQENTEAFF
D gene: TRBD1; clone size: -; J gene: TRBJ1-3; V gene: TRBV11-3; CDR3 DNA: TGTGCCAGCTCAAACGGACAGGCCTCCTTCAGCTCTGGAAACACCATATATTTT; CDR3 protein: CASSNGQASFSSGNTIYF
D gene: -; clone size: -; J gene: TRBJ1-6; V gene: TRBV10-3; CDR3 DNA: TGTGCCATCAGATCCTTAGACGGGGATAATTCACCCCTCCACTTT; CDR3 protein: CAIRSLDGDNSPLHF
D gene: -; clone size: -; J gene: TRBJ2-7; V gene: TRBV12-1; CDR3 DNA: TGTGCCAGCAACCCTCCCGGGGGCTACGAGCAGTACTTC; CDR3 protein: CASNPPGGYEQYF
D gene: TRBD1; clone size: few; J gene: TRBJ2-1; V gene: TRBV11-2; CDR3 DNA: TGTGCCAGCAGCCCTCCGGGACAGTACAATGAGCAGTTCTTC; CDR3 protein: CASSPPGQYNEQFF
D gene: -; clone size: -; J gene: TRBJ2-6; V gene: TRBV4-3; CDR3 DNA: TGCGCCAGCAGCCAAGATTACAGCTCTGGGGCCAACGTCCTGACTTTC; CDR3 protein: CASSQDYSSGANVLTF
D gene: -; clone size: once; J gene: TRBJ2-7; V gene: TRBV19; CDR3 DNA: TGTGCCAGTAGTATAGCCCCAGCCTACGAGCAGTACTTC; CDR3 protein: CASSIAPAYEQYF
D gene: -; clone size: -; J gene: TRBJ1-1; V gene: TRBV2; CDR3 DNA: TGTGCCAGCAGTGATTGGGGGGGTAGGGCTTTCTTT; CDR3 protein: CASSDWGGRAFF
D gene: TRBD1; clone size: few; J gene: TRBJ1-1; V gene: TRBV4-3; CDR3 DNA: TGCGCCAGCAGCCAAGATCAAGGGAGGACAGGCACTGAAGCTTTCTTT; CDR3 protein: CASSQDQGRTGTEAFF
D gene: -; clone size: -; J gene: TRBJ1-2; V gene: TRBV7-2; CDR3 DNA: TGTGCCAGCAGCTTAGGGTCCTCCCGGGACTATGGCTACACCTTC; CDR3 protein: CASSLGSSRDYGYTF
D gene: -; clone size: -; J gene: TRBJ1-1; V gene: TRBV19; CDR3 DNA: TGTGGGGGGGGCTCTGAAGCTTTCTTT; CDR3 protein: CGGGSEAFF
D gene: -; clone size: -; J gene: TRBJ2-1; V gene: TRBV9; CDR3 DNA: TGTGCCAGCAGCGGAGGTGGACTTTCCTACAATGAGCAGTTCTTC; CDR3 protein: CASSGGGLSYNEQFF
D gene: TRBD1; clone size: -; J gene: TRBJ2-6; V gene: TRBV28; CDR3 DNA: TGTGCCAGCACCGAGGACAGGGGTGGGGCCAACGTCCTGACTTTC; CDR3 protein: CASTEDRGGANVLTF
D gene: -; clone size: -; J gene: TRBJ2-2; V gene: TRBV27; CDR3 DNA: TGTGCCAGCAGCGTTGACACCAACACCGGGGAGCTGTTTTTT; CDR3 protein: CASSVDTNTGELFF
D gene: -; clone size: -; J gene: TRBJ2-5; V gene: TRBV28; CDR3 DNA: TGTGCCAGCAGCCAGTTCGCCTGGACTTCAGGAGAGACCCAGTACTTC; CDR3 protein: CASSQFAWTSGETQYF
D gene: TRBD1; clone size: once; J gene: TRBJ2-1; V gene: TRBV19; CDR3 DNA: TGTGCCAGTAGTATTAGGGACAGGGGGGGACCGATCAATGAGCAGTTCTTC; CDR3 protein: CASSIRDRGGPINEQFF
D gene: TRBD1; clone size: -; J gene: TRBJ1-2; V gene: TRBV15; CDR3 DNA: TGTGCCACCAGCAGAGATTCGACAGGGCCATATGGCTACACCTTC; CDR3 protein: CATSRDSTGPYGYTF
D gene: TRBD2; clone size: -; J gene: TRBJ2-5; V gene: TRBV15; CDR3 DNA: TGTGCCACCAGCAGAGATCGCGGGAGTTCGAGAGAGACCCAGTACTTC; CDR3 protein: CATSRDRGSSRETQYF
D gene: TRBD1; clone size: -; J gene: TRBJ1-3; V gene: TRBV4-3; CDR3 DNA: TGCGCCAGCAGCCAAATAGTACAGGGGTTTGGAAACACCATATATTTT; CDR3 protein: CASSQIVQGFGNTIYF
D gene: TRBD2; clone size: -; J gene: TRBJ2-7; V gene: TRBV15; CDR3 DNA: TGTGCCACCAGCAGATCCCGGGGGGACGAGCAGTACTTC; CDR3 protein: CATSRSRGDEQYF
D gene: -; clone size: -; J gene: TRBJ2-1; V gene: TRBV5-6; CDR3 DNA: TGTGCCAGCAGCCCCAGGGTCAATGAGCAGTTCTTC; CDR3 protein: CASSPRVNEQFF
D gene: -; clone size: few; J gene: TRBJ2-7; V gene: TRBV11-2; CDR3 DNA: TGTGCCAGCAGCTTAGTCGCGGAGACCGAGCAGTACTTC; CDR3 protein: CASSLVAETEQYF
D gene: TRBD1; clone size: -; J gene: TRBJ2-7; V gene: TRBV28; CDR3 DNA: TGTGCCAGCAGTTTGCCCGACAGGGCCGAGCAGTACTTC; CDR3 protein: CASSLPDRAEQYF
D gene: -; clone size: -; J gene: TRBJ2-3; V gene: TRBV9; CDR3 DNA: TGTGCCAGCAGCGTAGGGGCAGGGGAAGTTGCGCAGTATTTT; CDR3 protein: CASSVGAGEVAQYF
D gene: -; clone size: -; J gene: TRBJ1-2; V gene: TRBV2; CDR3 DNA: TGTGCCAGCAGTGGATTCCAGGGCAAGGGCTACACCTTC; CDR3 protein: CASSGFQGKGYTF
D gene: -; clone size: once; J gene: TRBJ2-2; V gene: TRBV5-6; CDR3 DNA: TGTGCCAGCAGCCGCGCGATCTCCGGACTTAACACCGGGGAGCTGTTTTTT; CDR3 protein: CASSRAISGLNTGELFF
D gene: -; clone size: -; J gene: TRBJ2-7; V gene: TRBV4-3; CDR3 DNA: TGCGCCAGCAGCCAGAGACAGGCCAACTCTCCTGACGAGCAGTACTTC; CDR3 protein: CASSQRQANSPDEQYF
D gene: TRBD1; clone size: -; J gene: TRBJ1-5; V gene: TRBV28; CDR3 DNA: TGTGCCAGTTCGACAGGGGGCATAGGCAATCAGCCCCAGCATTTT; CDR3 protein: CASSTGGIGNQPQHF
D gene: -; clone size: -; J gene: TRBJ1-4; V gene: TRBV4-3; CDR3 DNA: TGCGCCAGCAGCCTAACCGATACCGGGACAACGCTGTTTTTT; CDR3 protein: CASSLTDTGTTLFF
D gene: -; clone size: -; J gene: TRBJ1-5; V gene: TRBV25-1; CDR3 DNA: TGTGCCAGCAGTGATGGCCAGTCATACGGCAATCAGCCCCAGCATTTT; CDR3 protein: CASSDGQSYGNQPQHF
D gene: TRBD2; clone size: -; J gene: TRBJ2-1; V gene: TRBV27; CDR3 DNA: TGTGCCAGCAGTTTACGGACTAGCGGGGCTGAGCAGTTCTTC; CDR3 protein: CASSLRTSGAEQFF
D gene: -; clone size: -; J gene: TRBJ2-2; V gene: TRBV19; CDR3 DNA: TGTGCCAGTAGTATAGATCCCGGGAAGAACACCGGGGAGCTGTTTTTT; CDR3 protein: CASSIDPGKNTGELFF